This passage covers 21 T cell receptor beta chains from one sample sequenced in a study of blood T cell repertoires in COVID-19. Generated by immunoSEQ multiplex PCR, the TCRdb table keeps only in-frame clones and is missing some. The sample consists of fewer than 400,000 clones, 87% of them appearing once. The material sequenced was PBMCs or T cells enriched from blood (not recorded which). These receptors came from a woman aged 50 to 65 who had recovered from COVID-19.

The chain links TRBV19 to TRBJ1-1; 8 bases map to TRBD1. V was pared by 7 bases and J by 4 bases, with 11 bases of the junction left unmatched. The CDR3 loop spans 15 amino acids. Germline V gene data show CDR1 as LNHDA and CDR2 as SQIVND (reference sequence). CDR3 DNA: TGTGCCAGTACCCCAGGGGGCGAGAGAGGCACTGAAGCTTTCTTT. Translating gives CASTPGGERGTEAFF.

The chain employs TRBV9 and TRBJ2-5, with 11 bases that match TRBD1. Germline lookup yields CDR1 SGDLS and CDR2 YYNGEE. With V trimmed by 1 base and J by 4 bases, 6 bases remained unmatched. This CDR3 comprises 16 residues. The CDR3 bases are TGTGCCAGCAGCGTATCCGGAGGGACAGGGGGAGAGACCCAGTACTTC. Its translation: CASSVSGGTGGETQYF.

The chain recombines TRBV6-5 with TRBJ2-7; 9 bases match TRBD1. The V gene's germline CDR1 is MNHEY and CDR2 SVGAGI. The J segment lost 5 bases and the V segment lost 4 bases, leaving 3 bases of the junction unmatched. The CDR3 contains 13 residues. The CDR3 reads CASSWGQGNEQYF. The CDR3 region has the DNA TGTGCCAGCAGTTGGGGACAGGGCAACGAGCAGTACTTC.

This clone has only one observation. This chain links TRBV7-2 with TRBJ1-4; TRBD1 is a possible D gene (5 bases). The CDR3 has 16 amino acids. Looked up from germline, CDR1 is SGHTA and CDR2 is FQGNSA. With 1 base removed from V and 8 bases from J, the gap between germline ends came to 17 bases. The CDR3 reads CASSLGFGGLREKLFF. The DNA of the CDR3 is TGTGCCAGCAGCTTAGGGTTTGGGGGGTTGCGAGAAAAACTGTTTTTT.

This chain links TRBV10-3 with TRBJ2-2; TRBD2 agrees at 9 bases. CDR1 ENHRY and CDR2 SYGVKD come from the germline V gene. V lost 4 bases, J lost 5 bases, and 14 bases stayed unmatched. The CDR3 runs 18 residues. CDR3 DNA: TGTGCCATCAGTGCGCTTGGCGGGGGGGCCCTTGGGACCGGGGAGCTGTTTTTT. It translates to CAISALGGGALGTGELFF.

The V call is TRBV7-6, the J call TRBJ2-2, with D tentatively TRBD2 (6 bases). V lost 1 base to trimming and J lost 5 bases, with 14 bases between them. Germline assignment: CDR1 SGHVS and CDR2 FNYEAQ. This CDR3 is built from 16 residues. The CDR3: CASSLDSPRGTGELFF. In DNA form, the CDR3 reads TGTGCCAGCAGCTTAGATTCCCCCCGGGGGACCGGGGAGCTGTTTTTT.

V and J are TRBV19 and TRBJ1-1; D may be TRBD1 (5 bases). CDR1 is LNHDA and CDR2 is SQIVND in the germline V gene (reference sequence). This CDR3 is built from 15 residues. V was pared by 3 bases and J by 9 bases, with 20 bases between. The CDR3 DNA reads as TGTGCCAGTAGTATTAAGGCGGGGCGCAGGTCTAAAGCTTTCTTT. Encoded protein: CASSIKAGRRSKAFF.

The gene calls are TRBV5-1 and TRBJ1-4; TRBD1 is a possible D gene (6 bases). Germline V gene data show CDR1 as SGHRS and CDR2 as YFSETQ. The ends were cut back, 3 bases at V and 1 base at J, with 13 bases in the middle. The CDR3 is 16 residues long. The CDR3, as DNA: TGCGCCAGCAGCTCGGGGCCGGGACAAACTAATGAAAAACTGTTTTTT. Translating gives CASSSGPGQTNEKLFF.

The gene calls are TRBV18 and TRBJ2-3, with 10 bases fitting TRBD1. V lost 4 bases to trimming and J lost 6 bases; unmatched junction nucleotides: 1. This CDR3 is built from 13 residues. The germline V gene encodes CDR1 KGHSH and CDR2 LQKENI. The CDR3 region is CASSLGQGDTQYF. The DNA of the CDR3 is TGTGCCAGCTCACTGGGACAGGGGGATACGCAGTATTTT.

This clone was detected only a few times. The chain links TRBV30 to TRBJ1-5; 8 nucleotides agree with TRBD1. Germline-derived CDR1 and CDR2 are GTSNPN and SVGIG (reference sequence). V dropped 2 bases and J dropped 6; count of bases not matched to a gene: 12. This CDR3 is built from 16 residues. CDR3 protein: CAWSPQRTGITQPQHF. CDR3 in DNA: TGTGCCTGGAGTCCTCAAAGGACAGGGATTACTCAGCCCCAGCATTTT.

The V call is TRBV29-1, the J call TRBJ2-1; weak D call: TRBD2 (5 bases). The V gene lost 6 bases and the J gene lost 4 bases, with 19 bases spanning the gap. CDR3 length equals 15 residues. Germline CDR1 SQVTM, CDR2 ANQGSEA. The CDR3 loop reads CSVTKTEDLYNEQFF. In nucleotides, the CDR3 is TGCAGCGTGACGAAGACGGAGGACCTTTACAATGAGCAGTTCTTC.

The V gene is TRBV25-1, the J gene TRBJ1-2; D not certain. V lost 0 bases to trimming and J lost 9 bases, with 5 bases between them. This CDR3 is 11 amino acids long. Germline V gives CDR1 MGHDK, CDR2 SYGVNS. DNA for the CDR3: TGTGCCAGCAGTGAATATGAGCGCTACACCTTC. Protein: CASSEYERYTF.

This clone was observed once. This rearrangement joins TRBV6-1 to TRBJ1-1; D not certain. The V end was cut by 2 bases, the J end by 1 base, with 5 bases between. This CDR3 has 13 amino acids. The germline V gene encodes CDR1 MNHNS and CDR2 SASEGT. The chain's CDR3 is CASSERQNTEAFF. In nucleotides, the CDR3 is TGTGCCAGCAGTGAAAGACAGAACACTGAAGCTTTCTTT.

The gene calls are TRBV30 and TRBJ1-4; D perhaps matches TRBD1 (5 bases). The germline V gene has CDR1 GTSNPN and CDR2 SVGIG (reference sequence). The CDR3 contains 15 residues. Trimming removed 0 bases at V and 1 base at J, with 9 bases between. CDR3 in DNA: TGTGCCTGGAGTGTAGGGGCGGTAACTAATGAAAAACTGTTTTTT. Protein product: CAWSVGAVTNEKLFF.

The DNA for the CDR3 is TGTGCCAGCAGCCATCGCCCCCGTGGAGCTAACTATGGCTACACCTTC. It encodes CASSHRPRGANYGYTF. The chain uses TRBV28 and TRBJ1-2; D gene uncertain. The length of the CDR3 is 16 residues. Trimming left V 6 bases short and J 0 bases short, with 17 bases between. Germline V CDR1 and CDR2: MDHEN, SYDVKM.

The rearrangement uses TRBV27 and TRBJ1-4, with D perhaps TRBD1 (5 bases). V was cut by 6 bases and J by 4 bases, with 9 bases left in between. The CDR3 has 13 residues. The germline V gene has CDR1 MNHEY and CDR2 SMNVEV (reference sequence). CDR3 amino acids: CASRGLGNEKLFF. The CDR3, as DNA: TGTGCCAGCAGGGGGCTTGGTAATGAAAAACTGTTTTTT. The whole variable domain, remainder taken from reference TRBV27 and TRBJ1-4, is EAQVTQNPRYLITVTGKKLTVTCSQNMNHEYMSWYRQDPGLGLRQIYYSMNVEVTDKGDVPEGYKVSRKEKRNFPLILESPSPNQTSLYFCASRGLGNEKLFFGSGTQLSVL.

The chain uses TRBV5-1 and TRBJ1-3, with TRBD1 as a possible D gene (6 bases). Trimming took 0 bases from V and 0 from J, leaving 10 bases between them. This CDR3 has 16 residues. Germline V CDR1 and CDR2: SGHRS, YFSETQ. The CDR3 nucleotides read TGCGCCAGCAGCTTGGGACAGGACAGCTCTGGAAACACCATATATTTT. Its protein is CASSLGQDSSGNTIYF.

This clone was observed a few times. This chain joins TRBV6-5 and TRBJ1-6; 10 nucleotides match TRBD1. The CDR3 spans 16 residues. Germline V gives CDR1 MNHEY, CDR2 SVGAGI. Trimming at V came to 0 bases and at J to 8 bases, leaving 4 bases not matched to a gene. This chain's CDR3 is CASSYSTGGRDSPLHF. In nucleotides, the CDR3 is TGTGCCAGCAGTTACTCGACAGGGGGCAGGGATTCACCCCTCCACTTT.

A note on this clone: A much larger clone differs by one base, so this may be a read error. The chain couples TRBV11-3 to TRBJ2-1; no clear D gene. CDR3 length: 13 residues. From germline, CDR1 is SGHNT and CDR2 YENEEA. V was trimmed by 4 bases and J by 4 bases, leaving 8 bases between them. The CDR3 is CASSSPGYNEQFF. The DNA for the CDR3 is TGTGCCAGCAGCTCCCCCGGGTACAATGAGCAGTTCTTC.

The chain is built from TRBV30 and TRBJ1-6, with D uncertain. From germline, CDR1 is GTSNPN and CDR2 SVGIG (reference sequence). This CDR3 has 13 amino acids. Trimming shortened V by 2 bases and J by 5 bases, and 7 bases separated the two germline ends. CDR3 protein: CAWSTGNNSPLHF. CDR3 DNA sequence: TGTGCCTGGAGTACGGGTAATAATTCACCCCTCCACTTT.

V usage is TRBV7-8 and J usage is TRBJ1-2; tentative D call: TRBD1 (6 bases). With 5 bases removed from V and 7 bases from J, the gap between germline ends came to 14 bases. The CDR3 contains 13 residues. Germline V gene data show CDR1 as SGHVS and CDR2 as FQNEAQ. The CDR3 is CASSRTGMGGYTF. The CDR3 region has the DNA TGTGCCAGCAGCCGAACAGGGATGGGTGGCTACACCTTC.